The 10 T cell receptor beta chains reported below all come from one sample, sequenced in a study of blood T cell repertoires in COVID-19. Method: immunoSEQ multiplex PCR; TCRdb's copy keeps in-frame clones and lacks some. The sample carries approximately 130,000 clones, roughly three quarters recorded once. Sequenced input: peripheral blood. Receptor source: an elderly man with acute or convalescent COVID-19.

This rearrangement joins TRBV15 to TRBJ1-6; D not certain. This CDR3 region has 17 residues. Germline-derived CDR1 and CDR2 are LNHNV and YYDKDF (reference sequence). The germline V and J ends were trimmed by 1 base and 7 bases, with 17 bases remaining between them. This CDR3 is CATSRGEVGWLNSPLHF. The CDR3 bases are TGTGCCACCAGCAGAGGAGAGGTCGGATGGCTAAATTCACCCCTCCACTTT.

The rearrangement uses TRBV7-2 and TRBJ2-5; weak D call: TRBD2 (6 bases). The germline V gene has CDR1 SGHTA and CDR2 FQGNSA. Between the trimmed V and J ends, which lost 1 base and 4 bases, there was a span of 7 bases. The CDR3 has 13 residues. The CDR3 DNA sequence: TGTGCCAGCAGCTTAGTCGGGAGAGAGACCCAGTACTTC. Its protein is CASSLVGRETQYF.

This clone was seen a few times. The V and J genes are TRBV6-6 and TRBJ2-7, with D uncertain. CDR1 and CDR2 (germline): MNHNY, SVGAGI (reference sequence). The CDR3 is made up of 11 amino acids. V lost 2 bases, J lost 5 bases, and 4 bases lay in between. For the CDR3, the DNA is TGTGCCAGCAGTTACACAAACGAGCAGTACTTC. Translated, it gives CASSYTNEQYF.

This sequence joins TRBV10-3 and TRBJ1-1; a weak D match, TRBD1 (5 bases). Looked up from germline, CDR1 is ENHRY and CDR2 is SYGVKD. The CDR3 has 13 amino acids. V was cut by 8 bases and J by 4 bases, with 14 bases left in between. CDR3 region: CAIVAGEGTEAFF. In DNA, the CDR3 is TGTGCCATCGTAGCGGGGGAGGGCACTGAAGCTTTCTTT.

This clone was seen a handful of times. The V call is TRBV5-4, the J call TRBJ2-2; 13 bases agree with TRBD2. The CDR3 is made up of 16 amino acids. The trim removed 4 bases at V and 5 bases at J, leaving 5 bases unmatched. Per the germline V gene, CDR1 is SGHNT and CDR2 is YYREEE (reference sequence). CDR3 sequence (DNA): TGTGCCAGCAGCCCGGGACTAGCGGGGCGAACCGGGGAGCTGTTTTTT. As protein: CASSPGLAGRTGELFF.

The chain is built from TRBV4-1 and TRBJ1-2; TRBD1 agrees at 7 bases. V lost 2 bases and J lost 7; bases outside the gene matches: 7. Germline CDR1 is MGHRA and CDR2 is YSYEKL. This CDR3 is built from 14 residues. The CDR3 DNA reads TGCGCCAGCAGCCAACCCTCCGACAGGGCTGGCTACACCTTC. It specifies CASSQPSDRAGYTF.

CDR3 amino acids: CASSPQRGGVRGTDTQYF. The CDR3 DNA reads as TGTGCCAGCAGCCCCCAGCGGGGGGGGGTTCGTGGCACAGATACGCAGTATTTT. The J gene is TRBJ2-3, the V gene TRBV7-2, with 10 bases aligning to TRBD2. V trimming: 5 bases; J trimming: 1 base; junction bases outside the gene matches: 12. There are 18 residues in the CDR3. Germline V gene sequence: CDR1 SGHTA, CDR2 FQGNSA.

The V and J genes are TRBV15 and TRBJ2-2, with 9 bases that match TRBD1. CDR1 is LNHNV, CDR2 YYDKDF, per germline (reference sequence). This CDR3 spans 15 amino acids. V trimming: 2 bases; J trimming: 2 bases; junction bases outside the gene matches: 0. Here the CDR3 DNA reads TGTGCCACCAGCAGAACAGGGGGCAACACCGGGGAGCTGTTTTTT. Encoded protein: CATSRTGGNTGELFF.

This chain links TRBV6-5 with TRBJ2-6; the D is unclear. Germline V gives CDR1 MNHEY, CDR2 SVGAGI. The CDR3 consists of 14 residues. V gave up 2 bases and J gave up 7 bases, with 9 bases separating them. The CDR3 bases are TGTGCCAGCAGTTACGGTAGAAGAGCCAACGTCCTGACTTTC. Residues: CASSYGRRANVLTF.

This clone came up many times. V and J are TRBV4-1 and TRBJ1-5; 10 bases fit TRBD1. V shed 0 bases, J shed 2 bases, and the junction held 13 bases outside the gene matches. The CDR3 extends over 20 amino acids. Germline lookup yields CDR1 MGHRA and CDR2 YSYEKL. CDR3 coding DNA: TGCGCCAGCAGCCAAGATCCCGCCGACTTTGGACAGGGGGGCAATCAGCCCCAGCATTTT. It specifies CASSQDPADFGQGGNQPQHF.